Each of the 11 T cell receptor beta chains below was sequenced from the same sample in a study of T-cell memory formation after mild COVID-19. TCRdb re-called the 5' RACE reads with MiXCR, one entry per CDR3 protein. The sample has about 560,000 distinct CDR3 sequences, about 20% seen once. Sequenced material: PBMCs or a T cell subset sorted from them (not recorded which). Receptors were obtained from an adult woman who had mild COVID-19 (a few samples of this study predate the infection). Cell type and time point are not known.

This chain connects TRBV5-4 to TRBJ2-2; 12 bases are a match to TRBD2. This CDR3 region has 17 residues. The V gene end was trimmed by 1 base and the J gene end by 8 bases; junction bases not matched to a gene: 9. From germline, CDR1 is SGHNT and CDR2 YYREEE (reference sequence). The chain's CDR3 is CASSLTPSGRARGELFF. In DNA form, the CDR3 reads TGTGCCAGCAGCTTGACCCCTAGCGGGAGGGCTCGGGGGGAGCTGTTTTTT.

The genes are TRBV7-6 and TRBJ1-6; 8 nucleotides align to TRBD1. The germline V gene encodes CDR1 SGHVS and CDR2 FNYEAQ. V was clipped by 1 base and J by 7 bases; unmatched bases: 3. The CDR3 has 15 residues. For the CDR3, the DNA is TGTGCCAGCAGCTTAGGGACAGGGTGGAATTCACCCCTCCACTTT. Protein product: CASSLGTGWNSPLHF. The whole variable domain, remainder taken from reference TRBV7-6 and TRBJ1-6, is GAGVSQSPRYKVTKRGQDVALRCDPISGHVSLYWYRQALGQGPEFLTYFNYEAQQDKSGLPNDRFSAERPEGSISTLTIQRTEQRDSAMYRCASSLGTGWNSPLHFGNGTRLTVT.

The CDR3 DNA reads TGCAGCGTTGATGAGTCGGCGGGAGTGGTCTACAATGAGCAGTTCTTC. Its protein is CSVDESAGVVYNEQFF. The gene calls are TRBV29-1 and TRBJ2-1; 7 positions agree with TRBD2. The CDR3 totals 16 residues. With 3 bases clipped from V and 3 bases from J, the junction kept 11 bases outside the gene matches. Germline CDR1 and CDR2: SQVTM and ANQGSEA.

The chain recombines TRBV7-9 with TRBJ2-2; D is undetermined. Trimming shortened V by 5 bases and J by 10 bases, and 11 bases separated the two germline ends. The CDR3 covers 12 residues. Germline CDR1 and CDR2: SEHNR and FQNEAQ (reference sequence). The CDR3 coding sequence is TGTGCCAGCAGCACGATATCGGAGGAGCTGTTTTTT. This gives the protein CASSTISEELFF.

The chain combines TRBV24-1 with TRBJ1-1; D is unclear. In germline, CDR1 is KGHDR, CDR2 SFDVKD. This CDR3 is built from 13 residues. The V and J ends lost 4 bases and 4 bases respectively, with 9 bases between them. The chain's CDR3 is CATSERVGTEAFF. The CDR3 DNA reads as TGTGCCACCAGTGAGAGGGTGGGCACTGAAGCTTTCTTT.

This clonotype was observed a few times. The rearrangement links TRBV12-3 or TRBV12-4 to TRBJ1-4, with D possibly matching TRBD1 (5 bases). Trimming removed 4 bases from V and 5 bases from J, with 14 bases in between. This CDR3 spans 15 amino acids. CDR3 in amino acids: CASSSPGLGNEKLFF. The CDR3 bases are TGTGCCAGCAGTTCACCGGGACTGGGGAATGAAAAACTGTTTTTT.

The chain carries TRBV2 and TRBJ1-5; a possible D gene is TRBD1 (5 bases). In germline, CDR1 is SNHLY, CDR2 FYNNEI. V was pared by 5 bases and J by 3 bases, with 11 bases between. This CDR3 contains 14 residues. CDR3 sequence reads: CASSTRGFNQPQHF. The CDR3 DNA reads TGTGCCAGCAGTACCCGGGGGTTCAATCAGCCCCAGCATTTT.

The chain joins TRBV12-3 or TRBV12-4 to TRBJ2-3; the match to TRBD1 covers 7 bases. The V and J ends lost 0 bases and 5 bases, in that order; junction bases with no gene match: 5. CDR3 length equals 15 residues. The CDR3 DNA sequence: TGTGCCAGCAGTTTAGCGAGGGGGCGGAGAGATACGCAGTATTTT. Translated, it gives CASSLARGRRDTQYF.

A few counts support this clonotype. V and J are TRBV18 and TRBJ1-1, with no clear D. The germline V gene has CDR1 KGHSH and CDR2 LQKENI. V was pared by 0 bases and J by 6 bases, with 14 bases between. The CDR3 runs to 15 residues. Here the CDR3 reads CASSPPVPRGPEAFF. For the CDR3, the DNA is TGTGCCAGCTCACCACCGGTCCCGCGAGGGCCTGAAGCTTTCTTT.

The chain recombines TRBV11-2 with TRBJ2-1; 7 bases match TRBD2. The J segment lost 2 bases and the V segment lost 5 bases, leaving 9 bases of the junction unmatched. This CDR3 has 16 amino acids. The germline V gene has CDR1 SGHAT and CDR2 FQNNGV. The CDR3 protein is CASSPSGRAAYNEQFF. In DNA, the CDR3 is TGTGCCAGCAGCCCGTCTGGGAGGGCCGCCTACAATGAGCAGTTCTTC.

The chain carries TRBV12-3 or TRBV12-4 and TRBJ1-5; D is possibly TRBD1 (5 bases). The CDR3 runs to 15 residues. The V end was cut by 3 bases, the J end by 0 bases, with 9 bases between. CDR3 in DNA: TGTGCCAGCAGTTTGACAGCTTATAGCAATCAGCCCCAGCATTTT. Translating it yields CASSLTAYSNQPQHF.